A selection of T cell receptor beta chains follows, all from one sample in a study of regulatory T cells in long-lasting Graves disease. TCRdb redid the calling of the multiplex PCR reads with MiXCR, one entry per CDR3 protein. The sample lists approximately 350,000 distinct CDR3 sequences, over 15% occurring once. These data also formed part of another study, on T cells in Graves' hyperthyroidism and ophthalmopathy.

The sequencing here drew on peripheral blood mononuclear cells (PBMCs), taken at new diagnosis, from a patient treated with antithyroid drugs. These receptors all come from a man aged 35 to 55 with Graves disease. CDR3s include the opening cysteine and the closing phenylalanine or tryptophan. D genes are given only for firm matches. Size is omitted from some rows. Given values are once, few, many or a class for expanded clones.

D: TRBD1; J: TRBJ1-6; size: many; V: TRBV12-3/TRBV12-4; CDR3: CASSLRQGSRVYNSPLHF; DNA: TGTGCCAGCAGTCTGAGACAGGGTTCGAGGGTTTATAATTCACCCCTCCACTTT
D: NA; J: TRBJ1-2; size: many; V: TRBV2; CDR3: CASRGPQGSGYTF; DNA: TGTGCCAGCAGGGGACCACAGGGCTCTGGCTACACCTTC
D: NA; J: TRBJ1-5; size: many; V: TRBV30; CDR3: CAWSVTDNQPQHF; DNA: TGTGCCTGGAGCGTGACAGACAATCAGCCCCAGCATTTT
D: NA; J: TRBJ2-1; size: many; V: TRBV5-1; CDR3: CASRGNEQFF; DNA: TGCGCCAGTCGGGGGAATGAGCAGTTCTTC
D: NA; J: TRBJ2-2; size: many; V: TRBV12-3/TRBV12-4; CDR3: CASTPIVTGELFF; DNA: TGTGCCAGCACCCCGATAGTTACCGGGGAGCTGTTTTTT
D: TRBD2; J: TRBJ2-7; size: NA; V: TRBV20-1; CDR3: CSAHLAGTGNEQYF; DNA: TGCAGTGCTCATCTAGCGGGAACAGGGAACGAGCAGTACTTC
D: TRBD2; J: TRBJ2-7; size: many; V: TRBV4-2; CDR3: CASSQAPSSGGKWYEQYF; DNA: TGTGCCAGCAGCCAAGCCCCATCTAGCGGGGGGAAGTGGTACGAGCAGTACTTC
D: NA; J: TRBJ2-5; size: many; V: TRBV10-2; CDR3: CASSESNREETQYF; DNA: TGTGCCAGCAGTGAGTCGAACAGGGAAGAGACCCAGTACTTC
D: NA; J: TRBJ1-1; size: many; V: TRBV18; CDR3: CASSHNPGKNTEAFF; DNA: TGTGCCAGCTCACACAACCCGGGGAAAAACACTGAAGCTTTCTTT
D: NA; J: TRBJ1-1; size: many; V: TRBV29-1; CDR3: CSAAPLKGLNTEAFF; DNA: TGCAGCGCCGCCCCACTCAAGGGCTTGAACACTGAAGCTTTCTTT
D: NA; J: TRBJ1-5; size: few; V: TRBV19; CDR3: CASSIFAYSNQPQHF; DNA: TGTGCCAGTAGTATCTTCGCCTATAGCAATCAGCCCCAGCATTTT
D: TRBD2; J: TRBJ2-3; size: many; V: TRBV6-1; CDR3: CASWVPGLAGSPDTQYF; DNA: TGTGCCAGCTGGGTCCCGGGACTAGCGGGGAGTCCAGATACGCAGTATTTT
D: TRBD2; J: TRBJ2-7; size: many; V: TRBV27; CDR3: CASRTIAGPSYEQYF; DNA: TGTGCCAGCAGGACGATAGCGGGGCCCTCCTACGAGCAGTACTTC
D: NA; J: TRBJ1-5; size: NA; V: TRBV20-1; CDR3: CSASQGTYQPQHF; DNA: TGCAGTGCTAGTCAGGGCACATATCAGCCCCAGCATTTT
D: NA; J: TRBJ1-1; size: NA; V: TRBV29-1; CDR3: CSISSRGTEAFF; DNA: TGCAGCATTTCGTCCCGCGGCACTGAAGCTTTCTTT
D: NA; J: TRBJ2-5; size: many; V: TRBV30; CDR3: CAWSVSGPGETQYF; DNA: TGTGCCTGGAGTGTGTCGGGGCCGGGAGAGACCCAGTACTTC
D: TRBD1; J: TRBJ2-7; size: NA; V: TRBV7-3; CDR3: CASSLYRGSYERYF; DNA: TGTGCCAGCAGCTTATACAGGGGTTCCTACGAGCGGTACTTC
D: NA; J: TRBJ1-1; size: few; V: TRBV6-4; CDR3: CASRREGGFTEAFF; DNA: TGTGCCAGCAGGAGAGAAGGGGGGTTCACTGAAGCTTTCTTT
D: NA; J: TRBJ2-3; size: many; V: TRBV5-4; CDR3: CASTRGRHEDTQYF; DNA: TGTGCCAGCACCAGGGGCAGGCACGAAGATACGCAGTATTTT
D: NA; J: TRBJ2-3; size: many; V: TRBV5-1; CDR3: CASSTVGADTQYF; DNA: TGCGCCAGCAGCACGGTGGGGGCAGATACGCAGTATTTT
D: TRBD1; J: TRBJ2-3; size: NA; V: TRBV9; CDR3: CASSRQGFADTQYF; DNA: TGTGCCAGCAGCAGACAGGGATTCGCAGATACGCAGTATTTT
D: NA; J: TRBJ2-7; size: few; V: TRBV20-1; CDR3: CSARRSDRYSYEQYF; DNA: TGCAGTGCTAGAAGGTCAGACAGATACTCCTACGAGCAGTACTTC
D: NA; J: TRBJ2-6; size: many; V: TRBV12-3/TRBV12-4; CDR3: CASSTRGTGANVLTF; DNA: TGTGCCAGCAGTACGAGGGGGACTGGGGCCAACGTCCTGACTTTC
D: TRBD1; J: TRBJ1-6; size: NA; V: TRBV20-1; CDR3: CSARRQGFNSPLHF; DNA: TGCAGTGCTCGGAGACAGGGTTTCAATTCACCCCTCCACTTT
D: TRBD2; J: TRBJ2-7; size: NA; V: TRBV5-1; CDR3: CASSRMAGGPEQYF; DNA: TGCGCCAGCAGCCGGATGGCGGGGGGACCTGAGCAGTACTTC
D: NA; J: TRBJ2-3; size: NA; V: TRBV7-2; CDR3: CASSFSLKDTQYF; DNA: TGTGCCAGCAGCTTCTCTCTGAAGGATACGCAGTATTTT
D: NA; J: TRBJ2-5; size: NA; V: TRBV9; CDR3: CASSVVGLGQETQYF; DNA: TGTGCCAGCAGCGTAGTGGGGTTGGGCCAAGAGACCCAGTACTTC
D: NA; J: TRBJ2-1; size: many; V: TRBV12-3/TRBV12-4; CDR3: CASVRSSYNEQFF; DNA: TGTGCCAGCGTGAGAAGCTCCTACAATGAGCAGTTCTTC
D: TRBD2; J: TRBJ2-7; size: many; V: TRBV4-2; CDR3: CASSLGGGDLSSYEQYF; DNA: TGTGCCAGCAGCCTGGGCGGGGGGGATTTAAGCTCCTACGAGCAGTACTTC
D: NA; J: TRBJ1-3; size: NA; V: TRBV11-2; CDR3: CASSLAGISGNTIYF; DNA: TGTGCCAGCAGCTTAGCGGGGATCTCTGGAAACACCATATATTTT
D: TRBD2; J: TRBJ2-1; size: many; V: TRBV29-1; CDR3: CSAGTSGGFYNEQFF; DNA: TGCAGCGCCGGGACTAGCGGGGGGTTCTACAATGAGCAGTTCTTC
D: NA; J: TRBJ1-5; size: many; V: TRBV6-9; CDR3: CASSFDSSLTSAQHF; DNA: TGTGCCAGCAGTTTCGACAGTAGTCTGACTTCGGCCCAGCATTTT
D: NA; J: TRBJ1-1; size: many; V: TRBV28; CDR3: CASSRGSWGTEAFF; DNA: TGTGCCAGCAGTCGGGGCTCCTGGGGCACTGAAGCTTTCTTT
D: TRBD1; J: TRBJ2-3; size: many; V: TRBV27; CDR3: CASRPQGVDTQYF; DNA: TGTGCCAGCAGACCCCAGGGGGTGGATACGCAGTATTTT
D: NA; J: TRBJ2-1; size: many; V: TRBV18; CDR3: CASSPFGAGAYNEQFF; DNA: TGTGCCAGCTCACCTTTTGGGGCAGGAGCCTACAATGAGCAGTTCTTC
D: NA; J: TRBJ2-1; size: NA; V: TRBV10-3; CDR3: CAISEGQGLDEQFF; DNA: TGTGCCATCAGTGAGGGCCAGGGGTTAGATGAGCAGTTCTTC
D: TRBD1; J: TRBJ2-1; size: few; V: TRBV7-2; CDR3: CASSSDRGPYNEQFF; DNA: TGTGCCAGCAGCTCAGACAGGGGGCCTTACAATGAGCAGTTCTTC
D: NA; J: TRBJ1-1; size: many; V: TRBV28; CDR3: CASSLNTLNTEAFF; DNA: TGTGCCAGCAGTTTAAACACCCTGAACACTGAAGCTTTCTTT
D: TRBD1; J: TRBJ2-1; size: many; V: TRBV13; CDR3: CASSLSQGNEQFF; DNA: TGTGCCAGCAGCTTATCACAGGGGAATGAGCAGTTCTTC
D: TRBD2; J: TRBJ2-1; size: few; V: TRBV7-3; CDR3: CASSLFGTTYNEQFF; DNA: TGTGCCAGCAGCTTATTCGGGACTACTTACAATGAGCAGTTCTTC
D: TRBD2; J: TRBJ2-3; size: many; V: TRBV3-1; CDR3: CASSQVLAGEYTDTQYF; DNA: TGTGCCAGCAGCCAAGTATTAGCGGGGGAGTACACAGATACGCAGTATTTT
D: NA; J: TRBJ1-1; size: once; V: TRBV5-1; CDR3: CASSLREGPEAFF; DNA: TGCGCCAGCAGCCTCCGGGAAGGCCCTGAAGCTTTCTTT
D: NA; J: TRBJ2-1; size: many; V: TRBV7-2; CDR3: CASSEAVTTHEQFF; DNA: TGTGCCAGCAGCGAAGCGGTGACTACCCATGAGCAGTTCTTC
D: NA; J: TRBJ1-1; size: many; V: TRBV30; CDR3: CAWSVEQEAEAFF; DNA: TGTGCCTGGAGTGTCGAACAGGAGGCTGAAGCTTTCTTT
D: TRBD2; J: TRBJ2-3; size: many; V: TRBV28; CDR3: CASSSLDHPGLAGTDTQYF; DNA: TGTGCCAGCAGTTCTCTCGACCACCCGGGACTAGCGGGCACAGATACGCAGTATTTT
D: NA; J: TRBJ2-3; size: many; V: TRBV4-3; CDR3: CASSQGTFGNGDTQYF; DNA: TGCGCCAGCAGCCAAGGGACTTTCGGAAACGGAGATACGCAGTATTTT
D: NA; J: TRBJ1-1; size: NA; V: TRBV29-1; CDR3: CSARQMNTEAFF; DNA: TGCAGCGCCCGACAGATGAACACTGAAGCTTTCTTT
D: NA; J: TRBJ1-5; size: many; V: TRBV28; CDR3: CASHTTDGRPQHF; DNA: TGTGCCAGCCATACGACAGACGGCCGTCCCCAGCATTTT
D: TRBD1; J: TRBJ2-2; size: many; V: TRBV2; CDR3: CASSDRGGTGELFF; DNA: TGCGCCAGCAGCGACAGGGGTGGCACCGGGGAGCTGTTTTTT
D: NA; J: TRBJ1-3; size: many; V: TRBV15; CDR3: CATSRGHFSGNTIYF; DNA: TGTGCCACCAGCAGAGGACACTTCTCTGGAAACACCATATATTTT
D: TRBD1; J: TRBJ1-2; size: many; V: TRBV28; CDR3: CASSPYRGGTNYGYTF; DNA: TGTGCCAGCAGTCCCTACAGGGGTGGAACCAACTATGGCTACACCTTC
D: TRBD1; J: TRBJ1-1; size: many; V: TRBV30; CDR3: CASGQGIAEAFF; DNA: TGTGCCTCGGGACAGGGGATTGCTGAAGCTTTCTTT
D: NA; J: TRBJ2-2; size: many; V: TRBV28; CDR3: CASSRASFYGGRAGELFF; DNA: TGTGCCAGCAGCCGGGCATCATTTTACGGGGGGCGCGCCGGGGAGCTGTTTTTT
D: NA; J: TRBJ2-2; size: few; V: TRBV20-1; CDR3: CSARDSLNTGELFF; DNA: TGCAGTGCTAGAGACTCCTTGAACACCGGGGAGCTGTTTTTT
D: NA; J: TRBJ1-1; size: many; V: TRBV4-2; CDR3: CASSPGLQNTEAFF; DNA: TGTGCCAGCAGCCCGGGACTCCAGAACACTGAAGCTTTCTTT